The subject of this entry is one T cell receptor (beta chain). This CDR3 comprises 14 residues. V gave up 6 bases and J gave up 7 bases; unmatched junction bases: 4. The germline gives CDR1 KGHSH, CDR2 LQKENI. The sample belongs to a study of blood T cell repertoires in COVID-19. Only in-frame clones appear in the TCRdb table, and some are missing; sequencing was by immunoSEQ multiplex PCR. Of 99,000 or so clones listed, less than 90% were seen once; the top ten hold 2%. The TCR was taken from a man aged 65 to 85 with active or convalescent COVID-19. The rearrangement links TRBV18 to TRBJ1-6, with 9 positions matching TRBD1. The source material was peripheral blood. In nucleotides, the CDR3 is TGTGCCAGCTCGCGGACAGGGGAGAATTCACCCCTCCACTTT. Protein sequence: CASSRTGENSPLHF.